This TCR beta chain was sequenced during a study of blood T cells in healthy people across ages. To note about this clonotype: Antigen: not known.

With 9 bases removed from V and 10 bases from J, the gap between germline ends came to 17 bases. This CDR3 spans 12 amino acids. Study-wide results and limits: Higher diversity, along with more naive CD4+ cells, distinguished long-lived donors from aged donors. It was found that TCR beta diversity correlated strongly with the percentage of naive T cells.

Alongside a J-beta primer mix, a sample-barcoded 5' primer served in a second PCR lasting about 7 to 12 cycles. Each single sample gave us at least 2.5 million CDR3-containing paired-end reads. Via MiXCR, TCRdb re-called the 5' RACE reads, giving one row per CDR3 protein. The sample lists approximately 690,000 distinct CDR3 sequences, around three fifths occurring once. This TCR was sampled from a man in his fifties or sixties in good health. Sequenced: blood. This sequence joins TRBV12-3 or TRBV12-4 and TRBJ2-3; D gene ambiguous. The CDR3 here is CASDPGPLAQYF. CDR3 nucleotides: TGTGCCAGTGACCCAGGACCCCTTGCGCAGTATTTT.